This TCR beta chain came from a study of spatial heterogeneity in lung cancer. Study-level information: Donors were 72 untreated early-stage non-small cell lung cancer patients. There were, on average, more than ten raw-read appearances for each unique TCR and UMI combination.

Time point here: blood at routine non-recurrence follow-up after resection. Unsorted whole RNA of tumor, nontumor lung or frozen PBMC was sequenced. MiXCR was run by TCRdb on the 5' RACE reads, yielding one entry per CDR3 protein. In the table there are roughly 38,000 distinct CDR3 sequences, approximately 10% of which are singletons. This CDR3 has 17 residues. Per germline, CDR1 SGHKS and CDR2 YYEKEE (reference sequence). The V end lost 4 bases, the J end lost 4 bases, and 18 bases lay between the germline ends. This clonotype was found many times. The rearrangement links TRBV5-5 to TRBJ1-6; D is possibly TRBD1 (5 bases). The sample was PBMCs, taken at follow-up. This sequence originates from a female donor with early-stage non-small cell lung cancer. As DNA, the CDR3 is TGTGCCAGCAGCCTCAAACCCACGGGGGTTTATAATTCACCCCTCCACTTT. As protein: CASSLKPTGVYNSPLHF.